The 21 T cell receptor beta chains below all came from one sample that was sequenced in a study of a mutant IDH1 vaccine in newly diagnosed glioma. No antigen is known for these receptors. Only in-frame clones appear in the TCRdb table, and some are missing; sequencing was by immunoSEQ multiplex PCR. The table has tens of thousands of clones, less than 85% seen once; the top ten hold over 4.5%. Time point defined: week 47, end of study. Doses consisted of 300 ug of mutant IDH1 20-mer peptide each, paired with topical imiquimod. Specimen: PBMCs, collected from a glioma patient whose treatment included an IDH1 peptide vaccine. Source of these receptors: a woman between 40 and 50 years old with glioma. Some clones in this sample may be carry-over from other donors' samples.

The chain is built from TRBV2 and TRBJ2-5; D may correspond to TRBD1 or TRBD2 (5 bases each). With 6 bases removed from V and 4 bases from J, the gap between germline ends came to 12 bases. The CDR3 consists of 13 residues. Germline loops: CDR1 SNHLY, CDR2 FYNNEI. The CDR3 reads CASREDGGETQYF. The CDR3, as DNA: TGTGCCAGCAGGGAGGATGGGGGAGAGACCCAGTACTTC.

The chain combines TRBV19 with TRBJ1-2; 10 bases are shared with TRBD1. Germline loops: CDR1 LNHDA, CDR2 SQIVND (reference sequence). This CDR3 contains 14 residues. V lost 9 bases to trimming and J lost 5 bases; unmatched junction nucleotides: 9. CDR3: CASTDRDRGYGYTF. In DNA, the CDR3 is TGTGCCAGCACTGACAGGGACAGGGGTTATGGCTACACCTTC.

This chain connects TRBV9 to TRBJ1-2; D is undetermined. Germline values: CDR1 SGDLS, CDR2 YYNGEE. The CDR3 extends over 14 amino acids. V lost 0 bases to trimming and J lost 2 bases, with 8 bases between them. The CDR3 spells CASSVDPENYGYTF. The CDR3 bases are TGTGCCAGCAGCGTAGATCCGGAGAACTATGGCTACACCTTC.

Here the CDR3 reads CASSESGTYEQYF. In DNA, the CDR3 is TGTGCCAGCAGTGAATCCGGGACCTACGAGCAGTACTTC. The J gene is TRBJ2-5, the V gene TRBV25-1; maybe TRBD2 (5 bases). The J call may be in error: the DNA end matches TRBJ2-7 better. Germline assignment: CDR1 MGHDK and CDR2 SYGVNS. CDR3 size: 13 residues.

The V gene is TRBV18, the J gene TRBJ2-3; TRBD2 aligns across 13 bases. The J segment lost 2 bases and the V segment lost 6 bases, leaving 11 bases of the junction unmatched. Germline V gene lookup returns CDR1 KGHSH and CDR2 LQKENI. CDR3 size: 18 residues. DNA of the CDR3: TGTGCCAGCTCTCCTCGGCCGACTAGCGGGGGGTTCACAGATACGCAGTATTTT. It translates to CASSPRPTSGGFTDTQYF.

The chain joins TRBV6-1 to TRBJ2-3; 11 bases align to TRBD2. The CDR3 runs to 16 residues. CDR1 and CDR2 from the germline V gene are MNHNS and SASEGT. After removal of 6 bases from V and 4 bases from J, the junction contained 9 bases not matched to a gene. CDR3 DNA sequence: TGTGCCAGCAGGGAACTAGCGGGGGTCGTAGCAGATACGCAGTATTTT. It encodes CASRELAGVVADTQYF.

This clone was counted a few times. The chain links TRBV5-1 to TRBJ1-2; D unclear. This CDR3 region has 14 residues. Germline values: CDR1 SGHRS, CDR2 YFSETQ. Trimming shortened V by 0 bases and J by 0 bases, and 6 bases separated the two germline ends. The CDR3 loop reads CASSLAAANYGYTF. The CDR3 DNA is TGCGCCAGCAGCTTGGCAGCAGCTAACTATGGCTACACCTTC.

CDR3 residues: CASSLAPGGGGGYTF. The CDR3 nucleotides are TGTGCCAGCAGCTTAGCCCCCGGGGGGGGCGGTGGCTACACCTTC. The V gene is TRBV7-8, the J gene TRBJ1-2; TRBD1 is a possible D gene (6 bases). CDR3 length: 15 residues. The V gene's germline CDR1 is SGHVS and CDR2 FQNEAQ. With 0 bases removed from V and 7 bases from J, the gap between germline ends came to 15 bases.

The CDR3 loop is CATSRDGGAQPQHF. The CDR3 nucleotides are TGTGCCACCAGCAGAGATGGGGGGGCTCAGCCCCAGCATTTT. J is TRBJ1-5 and V is TRBV15, with D possibly TRBD1 on 6 matching bases. CDR1 LNHNV and CDR2 YYDKDF come from the germline V gene (reference sequence). CDR3 length: 14 amino acids. V was clipped by 0 bases and J by 6 bases, with 9 bases between them.

This clone has more than one count but fewer than ten. The V gene is TRBV5-1, the J gene TRBJ1-3; D is ambiguous. CDR1 is SGHRS, CDR2 YFSETQ, per germline. Trimming cost V 4 bases and J 4 bases, with 21 bases left between them. The CDR3 length is 17 residues. The CDR3 sequence: CASSLQSLARTGNTIYF. In DNA form, the CDR3 reads TGCGCCAGCAGCCTCCAAAGTCTAGCCAGGACGGGAAACACCATATATTTT.

The chain couples TRBV6-5 to TRBJ2-5; D may correspond to TRBD1 or TRBD2 (5 bases each). Trimming left V 2 bases short and J 2 bases short, with 15 bases between. CDR3 size: 16 residues. Germline values: CDR1 MNHEY, CDR2 SVGAGI. The CDR3 coding sequence is TGTGCCAGCAGTTACGGTTCGAGGGGCAATCAAGAGACCCAGTACTTC. Residues: CASSYGSRGNQETQYF.

This chain connects TRBV29-1 to TRBJ2-5, with no clear D. The CDR3 has 14 amino acids. Trimming pared 4 bases from V and 1 base from J, leaving 13 bases between. Germline CDR1 is SQVTM and CDR2 is ANQGSEA. The CDR3 region has the DNA TGCAGCGTTGTCCCACGTGAGCCCCAAGAGACCCAGTACTTC. This gives the protein CSVVPREPQETQYF.

In its sample, this clone was seen once. The CDR3 loop is CSVAGQGDGELFF. The CDR3 coding sequence is TGCAGCGTGGCGGGACAGGGGGACGGGGAGCTGTTTTTT. The V and J genes are TRBV29-1 and TRBJ2-2; 11 nucleotides agree with TRBD1. Trimming cost V 6 bases and J 7 bases; bases outside gene matches: 4. The CDR3 totals 13 residues. Germline values: CDR1 SQVTM, CDR2 ANQGSEA.

The genes are TRBV11-2 and TRBJ2-6; D is ambiguous. V lost 3 bases and J 4 bases, leaving 7 bases between the germline ends. Germline values: CDR1 SGHAT, CDR2 FQNNGV. CDR3 size: 14 residues. The CDR3 coding sequence is TGTGCCAGCAGCTTGAGGTCCGGGGCCAACGTCCTGACTTTC. Protein sequence: CASSLRSGANVLTF. Full variable domain (rest looked up from reference TRBV11-2 and TRBJ2-6): EAGVAQSPRYKIIEKRQSVAFWCNPISGHATLYWYQQILGQGPKLLIQFQNNGVVDDSQLPKDRFSAERLKGVDSTLKIQPAKLEDSAVYLCASSLRSGANVLTFGAGSRLTVL.

The chain combines TRBV27 with TRBJ1-4; 8 bases are shared with TRBD1. V was clipped by 3 bases and J by 8 bases; unmatched bases: 8. This CDR3 has 15 amino acids. Germline V lookup: CDR1 MNHEY, CDR2 SMNVEV (reference sequence). In DNA, the CDR3 is TGTGCCAGCAGTTTTATGACAGGGGCAAGGGAAAAACTGTTTTTT. As protein: CASSFMTGAREKLFF.

This chain uses TRBV2 with TRBJ1-1; 8 bases map to TRBD1. The V and J ends lost 8 bases and 3 bases, in that order; junction bases with no gene match: 5. The CDR3 sequence is 13 residues long. Germline CDR1 SNHLY, CDR2 FYNNEI. CDR3 coding DNA: TGTGCCAGCTCCAGGGGGCTAGACACTGAAGCTTTCTTT. Its protein is CASSRGLDTEAFF. The entire variable domain, with the rest obtained from reference TRBV2 and TRBJ1-1, is as follows: EPEVTQTPSHQVTQMGQEVILRCVPISNHLYFYWYRQILGQKVEFLVSFYNNEISEKSEIFDDQFSVERPDGSNFTLKIRSTKLEDSAMYFCASSRGLDTEAFFGQGTRLTVV.

The chain recombines TRBV6-9 with TRBJ2-7; D is possibly TRBD1 (6 bases). Trimming cost V 4 bases and J 2 bases, with 12 bases left between them. The V gene's germline CDR1 is MNHGY and CDR2 SVAAGI. The length of the CDR3 is 14 residues. CDR3 in DNA: TGTGCCAGCAGTTGGGACATGGCGGCCTACGAGCAGTACTTC. Translated: CASSWDMAAYEQYF.

This clone was detected only once. The chain links TRBV2 to TRBJ2-1, with a tentative D call TRBD1 (5 bases). Trimming shortened V by 6 bases and J by 1 base, and 13 bases separated the two germline ends. Germline lookup yields CDR1 SNHLY and CDR2 FYNNEI. The CDR3 loop spans 15 amino acids. CDR3 sequence: CASSQGRASYNEQFF. CDR3 nucleotides: TGTGCCAGCAGCCAGGGAAGGGCATCCTACAATGAGCAGTTCTTC.

This chain connects TRBV27 to TRBJ1-2; a weak D match, TRBD1 (5 bases). Germline assignment: CDR1 MNHEY and CDR2 SMNVEV (reference sequence). V was cut by 2 bases and J by 3 bases, with 13 bases left in between. The CDR3 loop spans 15 amino acids. CDR3: CASSLGPGYDYGYTF. The CDR3 coding sequence is TGTGCCAGCAGTTTAGGGCCAGGGTATGACTATGGCTACACCTTC.

The genes are TRBV2 and TRBJ1-1; D gene ambiguous. Germline V CDR1 and CDR2: SNHLY, FYNNEI. Deletions cut 7 bases from V and 0 bases from J, with 9 bases between. This CDR3 contains 13 residues. The CDR3 bases are TGTGCCAGCAATCAAAACATGAACACTGAAGCTTTCTTT. As protein: CASNQNMNTEAFF. Combining the CDR3 with reference TRBV2 and TRBJ1-1 gives the whole variable domain EPEVTQTPSHQVTQMGQEVILRCVPISNHLYFYWYRQILGQKVEFLVSFYNNEISEKSEIFDDQFSVERPDGSNFTLKIRSTKLEDSAMYFCASNQNMNTEAFFGQGTRLTVV.

The chain recombines TRBV30 with TRBJ1-6; D gene unclear. The V end was cut by 2 bases, the J end by 0 bases, with 8 bases between. CDR3 length equals 15 residues. Germline assignment: CDR1 GTSNPN and CDR2 SVGIG (reference sequence). This CDR3 reads CAWSRQDSYNSPLHF. The CDR3 region has the DNA TGTGCCTGGAGTCGCCAGGACTCCTATAATTCACCCCTCCACTTT.